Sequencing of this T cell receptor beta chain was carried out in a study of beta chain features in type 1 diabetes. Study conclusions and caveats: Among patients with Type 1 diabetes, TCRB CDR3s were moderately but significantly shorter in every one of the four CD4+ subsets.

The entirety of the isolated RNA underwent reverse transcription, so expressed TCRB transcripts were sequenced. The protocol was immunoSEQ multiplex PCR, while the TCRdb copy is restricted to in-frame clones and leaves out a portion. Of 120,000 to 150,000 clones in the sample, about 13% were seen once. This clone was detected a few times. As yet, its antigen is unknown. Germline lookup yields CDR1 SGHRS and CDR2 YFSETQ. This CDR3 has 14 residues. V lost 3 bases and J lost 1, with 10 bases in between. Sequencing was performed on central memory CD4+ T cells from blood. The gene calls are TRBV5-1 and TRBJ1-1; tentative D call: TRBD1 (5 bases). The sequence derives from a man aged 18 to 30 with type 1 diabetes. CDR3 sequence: CASSWRDGNTEAFF. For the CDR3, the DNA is TGCGCCAGCAGCTGGAGGGACGGGAACACTGAAGCTTTCTTT.